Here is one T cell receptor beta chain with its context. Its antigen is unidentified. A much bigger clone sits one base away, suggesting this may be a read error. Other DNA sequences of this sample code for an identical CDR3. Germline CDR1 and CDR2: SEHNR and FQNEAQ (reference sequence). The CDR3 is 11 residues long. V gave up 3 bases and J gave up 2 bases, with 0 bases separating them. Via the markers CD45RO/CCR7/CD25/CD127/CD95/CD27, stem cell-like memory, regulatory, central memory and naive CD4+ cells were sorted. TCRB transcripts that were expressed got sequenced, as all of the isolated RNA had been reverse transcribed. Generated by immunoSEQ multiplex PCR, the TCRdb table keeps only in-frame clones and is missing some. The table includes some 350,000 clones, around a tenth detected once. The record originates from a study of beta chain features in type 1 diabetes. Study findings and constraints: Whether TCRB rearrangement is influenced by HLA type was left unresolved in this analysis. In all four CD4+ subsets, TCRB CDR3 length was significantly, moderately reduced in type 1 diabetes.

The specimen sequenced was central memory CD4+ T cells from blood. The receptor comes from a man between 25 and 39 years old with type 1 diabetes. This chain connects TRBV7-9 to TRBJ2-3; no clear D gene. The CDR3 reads CASSFTDTQYF. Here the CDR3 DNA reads TGTGCCAGCAGCTTCACAGATACGCAGTATTTT.